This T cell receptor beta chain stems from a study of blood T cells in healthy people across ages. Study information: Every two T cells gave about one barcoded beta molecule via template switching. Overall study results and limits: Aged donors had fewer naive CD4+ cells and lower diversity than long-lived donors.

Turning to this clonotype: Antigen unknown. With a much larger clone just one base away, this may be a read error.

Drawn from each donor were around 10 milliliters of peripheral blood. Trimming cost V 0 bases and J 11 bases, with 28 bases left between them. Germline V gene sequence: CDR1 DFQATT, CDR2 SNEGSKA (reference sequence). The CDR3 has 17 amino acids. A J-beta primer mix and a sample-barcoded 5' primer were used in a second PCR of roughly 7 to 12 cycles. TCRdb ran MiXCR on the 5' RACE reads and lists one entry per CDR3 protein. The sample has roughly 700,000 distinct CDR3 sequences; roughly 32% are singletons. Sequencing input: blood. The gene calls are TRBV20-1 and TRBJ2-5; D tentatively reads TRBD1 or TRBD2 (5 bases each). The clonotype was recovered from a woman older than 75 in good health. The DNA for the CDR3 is TGCAGTGCTAGAGACCCGGGGAAGGGGCGAGTAGGTAATGAGCAGTACTTC. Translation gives CSARDPGKGRVGNEQYF.